The next 10 T cell receptor beta chains were all read from a single sample in a study of T cells after yellow fever vaccination. MiXCR, run by TCRdb on the 5' RACE reads, gives a single entry per CDR3 protein. Of a few hundred thousand distinct CDR3 sequences in the sample, around 17% are singletons; the top ten hold 17%. The material was PBMCs, obtained less than 6 days after the first yellow fever vaccination. Receptor source: a man younger than 30 who received the YFV17D yellow fever vaccine.

This clonotype was seen just once. The rearrangement links TRBV5-1 to TRBJ2-7; no definite D call. CDR1 and CDR2 (germline): SGHRS, YFSETQ. CDR3 length equals 15 residues. Trimming shortened V by 0 bases and J by 2 bases, and 12 bases separated the two germline ends. The chain's CDR3 is CASSLEVGQPYEQYF. CDR3 bases: TGCGCCAGCAGCTTGGAGGTTGGGCAGCCCTACGAGCAGTACTTC.

This clonotype was seen a handful of times. This chain links TRBV4-2 with TRBJ1-6; D unclear. Germline lookup yields CDR1 LGHNA and CDR2 YNFKEQ. V dropped 0 bases and J dropped 9 bases, with 15 bases sitting between them. CDR3 length: 16 residues. The CDR3: CASSQEVRGYGSPLHF. The DNA of the CDR3 is TGTGCCAGCAGCCAAGAAGTCCGGGGATACGGTTCACCCCTCCACTTT.

This clonotype has just one count. This chain links TRBV20-1 with TRBJ2-7, with D uncertain. The V and J ends lost 0 bases and 3 bases respectively, with 9 bases between them. The CDR3 runs 13 residues. Per germline, CDR1 DFQATT and CDR2 SNEGSKA (reference sequence). The CDR3 DNA follows: TGCAGTGCTAGAGATTACGGAGTCTACGAGCAGTACTTC. Protein product: CSARDYGVYEQYF.

V usage is TRBV9 and J usage is TRBJ2-3, with 15 bases matching TRBD2. CDR3 size: 17 residues. Germline V lookup: CDR1 SGDLS, CDR2 YYNGEE. V gave up 3 bases and J gave up 8 bases; unmatched junction bases: 10. CDR3 DNA sequence: TGTGCCAGCAGCGGCCGGGGGACTAGCGGGGGGCCGTGTACGCAGTATTTT. Its translation: CASSGRGTSGGPCTQYF.

In nucleotides, the CDR3 is TGTGCCAGCATCCCGGACAGGGGGCGAAAGGGAAACACCATATATTTT. Amino acid sequence: CASIPDRGRKGNTIYF. V gene TRBV7-8 combines with J gene TRBJ1-3; TRBD1 agrees at 11 bases. The CDR3 has 16 amino acids. The junction had 9 bases not matched to a gene; V was cut back by 7 bases and J by 4 bases. Per germline, CDR1 SGHVS and CDR2 FQNEAQ.

This clonotype was observed a few times. This sequence joins TRBV4-3 and TRBJ2-2; D not resolved. The CDR3 has 18 residues. V was clipped by 0 bases and J by 0 bases, with 14 bases between them. The V gene's germline CDR1 is LGHNA and CDR2 YSLEER. The CDR3 reads CASSQDLTDQANTGELFF. The DNA of the CDR3 is TGCGCCAGCAGCCAAGATTTAACAGACCAGGCGAACACCGGGGAGCTGTTTTTT.

This clonotype showed up just a few times. The gene calls are TRBV4-1 and TRBJ1-2; D unclear. CDR1 and CDR2 from the germline V gene are MGHRA and YSYEKL. Trimming stripped 0 bases from V and 4 bases from J, with 9 bases between. The CDR3 spans 14 residues. CDR3 in DNA: TGCGCCAGCAGCCAAGAGCTGGTGGGCTATGGCTACACCTTC. Its protein is CASSQELVGYGYTF.

Only a few counts were recorded for this clonotype. The rearrangement joins TRBV20-1 to TRBJ1-1; a possible D gene is TRBD1 (6 bases). The V gene's germline CDR1 is DFQATT and CDR2 SNEGSKA (reference sequence). V shed 6 bases and J shed 4 bases, with 12 bases lying between them. There are 12 residues in the CDR3. DNA of the CDR3: TGCAGTGCCCCGGCCAGGGGCACTGAAGCTTTCTTT. Its translation: CSAPARGTEAFF.

The chain combines TRBV25-1 with TRBJ1-4; 10 nucleotides align to TRBD1. This CDR3 region has 16 residues. CDR1 and CDR2 (germline): MGHDK, SYGVNS. The V and J ends lost 1 base and 6 bases, in that order; junction bases with no gene match: 5. The CDR3 DNA sequence: TGTGCCAGCAGTGAATTTATGGGACAGGGGTATGAAAAACTGTTTTTT. Protein product: CASSEFMGQGYEKLFF.

This rearrangement joins TRBV5-1 to TRBJ2-5; 8 bases align to TRBD2. The ends lost 5 bases at V and 4 bases at J; junction bases unmatched: 7. Germline V lookup: CDR1 SGHRS, CDR2 YFSETQ. The CDR3 is made up of 14 amino acids. The CDR3, as DNA: TGCGCCAGCAGACCGGGGGGGGCTGGAGAGACCCAGTACTTC. This encodes CASRPGGAGETQYF.